Following are 5 T cell receptor beta chains from one sample sequenced in a study of blood T cell repertoires in COVID-19. This table comes from immunoSEQ multiplex PCR, and its TCRdb copy is limited to in-frame clones, with some not included. The data contain some 170,000 clones, 75% to 85% of them singletons. Sequenced sample: peripheral blood. All receptors come from a woman aged 40 to 49 with COVID-19, enrolled during active disease.

The J gene is TRBJ2-1, the V gene TRBV4-1; TRBD2 matches at 11 bases. Trimming took 3 bases from V and 7 from J; bases not matched to a gene: 5. The germline V gene has CDR1 MGHRA and CDR2 YSYEKL. CDR3 length: 15 amino acids. The CDR3: CASSHPGTSGNEQFF. CDR3 DNA sequence: TGCGCCAGCAGCCACCCCGGGACTAGCGGAAATGAGCAGTTCTTC.

The gene calls are TRBV30 and TRBJ2-1, with D possibly TRBD2 on 6 matching bases. This CDR3 has 14 amino acids. CDR1 and CDR2 from the germline V gene are GTSNPN and SVGIG (reference sequence). V lost 3 bases to trimming and J lost 0 bases, with 9 bases between them. CDR3: CAWRLGGSYNEQFF. The CDR3 nucleotides read TGTGCCTGGAGGCTGGGGGGCTCCTACAATGAGCAGTTCTTC. Filled out from reference TRBV30 and TRBJ2-1, the complete variable domain reads SQTIHQWPATLVQPVGSPLSLECTVEGTSNPNLYWYRQAAGRGLQLLFYSVGIGQISSEVPQNLSASRPQDRQFILSSKKLLLSDSGFYLCAWRLGGSYNEQFFGPGTRLTVL.

This clone was detected only a few times. This rearrangement joins TRBV9 to TRBJ2-2; 7 bases map to TRBD1. The CDR3 totals 15 residues. The germline gives CDR1 SGDLS, CDR2 YYNGEE. With V trimmed by 3 bases and J by 6 bases, 8 bases remained unmatched. CDR3 in DNA: TGTGCCAGCAGCGCTACGAACACAGGGGCCGGGGAGCTGTTTTTT. It encodes CASSATNTGAGELFF.

This chain connects TRBV19 to TRBJ2-1; possibly TRBD2 for D (5 bases). V was cut by 1 base and J by 9 bases, with 13 bases left in between. Germline V gene sequence: CDR1 LNHDA, CDR2 SQIVND (reference sequence). The CDR3 has 14 amino acids. The CDR3 is CASSIAGVESEQFF. The CDR3 DNA reads TGTGCCAGTAGTATAGCCGGGGTAGAGAGTGAGCAGTTCTTC.

This clone has just a few counts. The chain is built from TRBV19 and TRBJ2-1; no reliable D call. Trimming removed 4 bases at V and 2 bases at J, with 12 bases between. Germline CDR1 and CDR2: LNHDA and SQIVND (reference sequence). The CDR3 has 15 amino acids. CDR3 DNA: TGTGCCAGTAGTAATCTCGCCAACACCTACAATGAGCAGTTCTTC. Amino acid sequence: CASSNLANTYNEQFF.